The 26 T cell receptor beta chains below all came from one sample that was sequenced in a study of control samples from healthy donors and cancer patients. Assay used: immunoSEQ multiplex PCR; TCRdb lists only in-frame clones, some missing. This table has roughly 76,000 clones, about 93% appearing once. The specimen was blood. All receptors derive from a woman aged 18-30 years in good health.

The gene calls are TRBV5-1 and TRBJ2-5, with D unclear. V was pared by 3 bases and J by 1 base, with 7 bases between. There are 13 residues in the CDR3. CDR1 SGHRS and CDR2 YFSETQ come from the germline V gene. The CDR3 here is CASSSPGQETQYF. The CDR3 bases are TGCGCCAGCAGCTCTCCAGGCCAAGAGACCCAGTACTTC.

The CDR3 coding sequence is TGTGCCAGCAGTTTACAGGCCGGACGGCAAGAGACCCAGTACTTC. Its translation: CASSLQAGRQETQYF. The chain recombines TRBV28 with TRBJ2-5; D remains ambiguous. CDR3 length equals 15 residues. Trimming pared 2 bases from V and 2 bases from J, leaving 12 bases between. Germline V gives CDR1 MDHEN, CDR2 SYDVKM.

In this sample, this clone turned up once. CDR3 residues: CASSDGYRGENTEAFF. Here the CDR3 DNA reads TGCGCCAGCAGTGACGGGTACAGAGGGGAAAACACTGAAGCTTTCTTT. The chain couples TRBV10-1 to TRBJ1-1; TRBD1 might be the D (5 bases). This CDR3 is 16 amino acids long. Trimming cost V 3 bases and J 2 bases, with 16 bases left between them. Germline V CDR1 and CDR2: WNHNN, SYGVQD (reference sequence).

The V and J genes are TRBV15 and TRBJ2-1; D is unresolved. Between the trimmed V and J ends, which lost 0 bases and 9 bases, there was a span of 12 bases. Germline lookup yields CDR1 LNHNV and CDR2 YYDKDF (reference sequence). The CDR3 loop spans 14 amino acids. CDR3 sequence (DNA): TGTGCCACCAGCAGAGATCGCCAGGTTGCTGAGCAGTTCTTC. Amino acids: CATSRDRQVAEQFF.

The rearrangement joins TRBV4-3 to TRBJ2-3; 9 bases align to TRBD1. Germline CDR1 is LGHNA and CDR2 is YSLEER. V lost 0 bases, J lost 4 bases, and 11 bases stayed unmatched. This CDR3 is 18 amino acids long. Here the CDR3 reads CASSQDRTGQGRSDTQYF. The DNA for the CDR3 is TGCGCCAGCAGCCAAGATCGGACAGGACAGGGGAGGTCAGATACGCAGTATTTT.

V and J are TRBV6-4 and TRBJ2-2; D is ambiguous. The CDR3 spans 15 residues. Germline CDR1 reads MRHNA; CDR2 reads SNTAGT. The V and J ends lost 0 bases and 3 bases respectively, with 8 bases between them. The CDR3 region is CASSDSGLDTGELFF. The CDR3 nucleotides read TGTGCCAGCAGTGACTCGGGGTTAGACACCGGGGAGCTGTTTTTT.

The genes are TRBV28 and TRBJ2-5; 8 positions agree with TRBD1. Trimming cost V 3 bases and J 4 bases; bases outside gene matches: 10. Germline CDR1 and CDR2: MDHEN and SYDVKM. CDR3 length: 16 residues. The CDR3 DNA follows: TGTGCCAGCAGTTTTACACTGATCCAGGGGGCAGAGACCCAGTACTTC. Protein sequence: CASSFTLIQGAETQYF.

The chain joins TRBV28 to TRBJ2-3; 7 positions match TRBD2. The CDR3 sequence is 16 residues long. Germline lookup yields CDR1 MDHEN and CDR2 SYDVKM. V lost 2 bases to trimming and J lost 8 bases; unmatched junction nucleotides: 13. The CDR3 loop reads CASSLRSGAPQGTQYF. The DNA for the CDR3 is TGTGCCAGCAGTTTACGCAGCGGGGCGCCCCAGGGTACGCAGTATTTT.

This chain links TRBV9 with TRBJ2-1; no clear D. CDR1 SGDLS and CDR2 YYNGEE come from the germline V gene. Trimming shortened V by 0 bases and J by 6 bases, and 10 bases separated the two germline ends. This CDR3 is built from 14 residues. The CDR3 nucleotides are TGTGCCAGCAGCGTAGGACTGGGGATCAATGAGCAGTTCTTC. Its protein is CASSVGLGINEQFF.

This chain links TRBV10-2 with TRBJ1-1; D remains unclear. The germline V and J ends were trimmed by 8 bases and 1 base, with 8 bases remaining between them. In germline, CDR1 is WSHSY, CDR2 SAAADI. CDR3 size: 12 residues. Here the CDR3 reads CASVDKNTEAFF. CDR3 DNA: TGCGCCAGCGTAGACAAGAACACTGAAGCTTTCTTT.

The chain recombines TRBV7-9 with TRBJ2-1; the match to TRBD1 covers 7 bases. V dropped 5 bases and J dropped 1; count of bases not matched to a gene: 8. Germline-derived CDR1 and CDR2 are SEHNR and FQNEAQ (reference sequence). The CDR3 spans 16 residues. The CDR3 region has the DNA TGTGCCAGCAGCCCCCGGACAGGAAATTCCTACAATGAGCAGTTCTTC. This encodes CASSPRTGNSYNEQFF.

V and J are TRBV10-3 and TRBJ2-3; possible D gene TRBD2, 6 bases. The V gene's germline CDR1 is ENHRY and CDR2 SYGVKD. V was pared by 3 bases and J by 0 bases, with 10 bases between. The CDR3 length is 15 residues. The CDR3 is CAISEGTGSTDTQYF. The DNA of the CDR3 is TGTGCCATCAGTGAAGGGACTGGGAGCACAGATACGCAGTATTTT.

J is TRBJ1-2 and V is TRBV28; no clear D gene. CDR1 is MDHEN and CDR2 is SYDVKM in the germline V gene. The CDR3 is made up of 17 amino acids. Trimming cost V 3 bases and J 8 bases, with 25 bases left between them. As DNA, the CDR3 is TGTGCCAGCAGTTTGGAGCTGCTGAGGGTGGACGTAATCGGCTACACCTTC. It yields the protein CASSLELLRVDVIGYTF.

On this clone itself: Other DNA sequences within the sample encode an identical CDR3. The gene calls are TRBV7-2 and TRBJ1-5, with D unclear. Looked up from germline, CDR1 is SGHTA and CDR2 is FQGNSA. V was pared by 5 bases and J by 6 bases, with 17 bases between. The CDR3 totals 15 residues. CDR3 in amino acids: CASSRGGLLGQPQHF. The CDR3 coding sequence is TGTGCCAGCAGCCGGGGAGGGTTGTTGGGTCAGCCCCAGCATTTT.

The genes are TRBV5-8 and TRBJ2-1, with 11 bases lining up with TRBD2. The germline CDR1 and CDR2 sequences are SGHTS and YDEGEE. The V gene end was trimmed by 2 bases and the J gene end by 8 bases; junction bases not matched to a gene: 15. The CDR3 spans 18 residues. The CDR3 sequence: CASSLGLAGGPTIDEQFF. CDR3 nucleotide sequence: TGTGCCAGCAGCTTAGGATTAGCGGGAGGGCCAACAATAGATGAGCAGTTCTTC.

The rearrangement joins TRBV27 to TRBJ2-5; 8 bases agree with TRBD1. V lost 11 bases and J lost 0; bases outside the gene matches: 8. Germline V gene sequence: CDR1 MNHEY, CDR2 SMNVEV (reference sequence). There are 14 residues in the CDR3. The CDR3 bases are TGTGCCCAAAAGACAGGGGCCTACCAAGAGACCCAGTACTTC. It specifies CAQKTGAYQETQYF.

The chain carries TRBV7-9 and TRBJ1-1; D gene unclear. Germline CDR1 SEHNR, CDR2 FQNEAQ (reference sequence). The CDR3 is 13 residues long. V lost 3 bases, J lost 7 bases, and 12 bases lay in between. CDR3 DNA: TGTGCCAGCAGCTTCTCGCCTGTTGGTGAAGCTTTCTTT. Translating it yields CASSFSPVGEAFF.

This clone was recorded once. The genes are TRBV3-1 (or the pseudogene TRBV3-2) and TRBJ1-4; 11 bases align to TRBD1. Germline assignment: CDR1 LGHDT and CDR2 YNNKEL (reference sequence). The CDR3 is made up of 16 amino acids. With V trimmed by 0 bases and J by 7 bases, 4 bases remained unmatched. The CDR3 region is CASSQEAGQGGEKLFF. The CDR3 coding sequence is TGTGCCAGCAGCCAAGAGGCGGGACAGGGGGGTGAAAAACTGTTTTTT.

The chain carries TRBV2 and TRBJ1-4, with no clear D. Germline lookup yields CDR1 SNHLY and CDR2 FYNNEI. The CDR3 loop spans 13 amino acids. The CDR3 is CGRHTRGGEKLFF. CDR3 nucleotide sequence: TGTGGCAGGCACACAAGAGGAGGTGAAAAACTGTTTTTT.

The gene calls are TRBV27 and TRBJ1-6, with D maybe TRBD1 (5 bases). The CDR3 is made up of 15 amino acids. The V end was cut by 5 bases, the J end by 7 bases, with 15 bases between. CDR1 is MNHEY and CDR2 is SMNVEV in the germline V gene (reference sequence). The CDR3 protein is CASSPIGGENSPLHF. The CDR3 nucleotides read TGTGCCAGCAGTCCGATCGGGGGTGAGAATTCACCCCTCCACTTT.

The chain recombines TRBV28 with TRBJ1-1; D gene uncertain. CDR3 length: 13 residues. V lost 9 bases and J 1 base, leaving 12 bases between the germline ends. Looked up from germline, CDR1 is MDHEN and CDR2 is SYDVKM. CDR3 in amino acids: CASAGPQNTEAFF. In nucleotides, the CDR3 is TGTGCCAGTGCCGGGCCGCAGAACACTGAAGCTTTCTTT.

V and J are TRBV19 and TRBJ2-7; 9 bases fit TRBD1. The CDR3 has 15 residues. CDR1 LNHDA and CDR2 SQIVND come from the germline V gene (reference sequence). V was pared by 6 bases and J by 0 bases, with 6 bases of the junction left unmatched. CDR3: CASSMGQGISYEQYF. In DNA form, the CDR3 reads TGTGCCAGTAGCATGGGACAGGGAATCTCCTACGAGCAGTACTTC. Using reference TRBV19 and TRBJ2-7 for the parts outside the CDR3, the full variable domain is DGGITQSPKYLFRKEGQNVTLSCEQNLNHDAMYWYRQDPGQGLRLIYYSQIVNDFQKGDIAEGYSVSREKKESFPLTVTSAQKNPTAFYLCASSMGQGISYEQYFGPGTRLTVT.

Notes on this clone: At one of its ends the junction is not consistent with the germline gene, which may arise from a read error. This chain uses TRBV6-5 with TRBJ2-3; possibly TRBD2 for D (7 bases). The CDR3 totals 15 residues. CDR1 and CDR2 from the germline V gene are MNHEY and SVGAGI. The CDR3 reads CASTYRGALTDTQYF. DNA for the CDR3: TGTGCCAGCACTTACCGGGGGGCCCTCACAGATACGCAGTATTTT.

CDR3 protein: CASSKKQGNTEAFF. CDR3 sequence (DNA): TGCGCCAGCAGCAAGAAACAGGGGAACACTGAAGCTTTCTTT. The chain couples TRBV10-1 to TRBJ1-1, with D possibly being TRBD1 (6 bases). CDR3 length equals 14 residues. V gave up 6 bases and J gave up 1 base, with 12 bases separating them. Germline-derived CDR1 and CDR2 are WNHNN and SYGVQD (reference sequence).

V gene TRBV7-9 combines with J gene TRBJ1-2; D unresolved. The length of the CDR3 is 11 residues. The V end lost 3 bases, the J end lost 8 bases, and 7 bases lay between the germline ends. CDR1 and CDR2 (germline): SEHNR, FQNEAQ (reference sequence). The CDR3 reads CASSFSRGYTF. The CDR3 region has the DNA TGTGCCAGCAGCTTTTCTCGGGGCTACACCTTC.

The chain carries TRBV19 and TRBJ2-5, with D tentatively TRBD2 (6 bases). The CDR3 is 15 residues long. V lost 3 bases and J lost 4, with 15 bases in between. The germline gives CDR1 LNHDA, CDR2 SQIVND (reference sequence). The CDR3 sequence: CASSISQNGRETQYF. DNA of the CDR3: TGTGCCAGTAGTATTAGCCAAAACGGGAGAGAGACCCAGTACTTC. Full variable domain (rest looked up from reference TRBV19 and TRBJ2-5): DGGITQSPKYLFRKEGQNVTLSCEQNLNHDAMYWYRQDPGQGLRLIYYSQIVNDFQKGDIAEGYSVSREKKESFPLTVTSAQKNPTAFYLCASSISQNGRETQYFGPGTRLLVL.